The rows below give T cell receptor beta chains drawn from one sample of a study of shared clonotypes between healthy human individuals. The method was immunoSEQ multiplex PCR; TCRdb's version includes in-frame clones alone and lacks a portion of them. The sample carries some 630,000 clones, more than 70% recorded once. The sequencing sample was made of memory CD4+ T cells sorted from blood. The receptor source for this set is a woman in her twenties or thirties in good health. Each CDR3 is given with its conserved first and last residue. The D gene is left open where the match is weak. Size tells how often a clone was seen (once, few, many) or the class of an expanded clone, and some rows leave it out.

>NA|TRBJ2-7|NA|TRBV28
TGTGCCAGCAGTCCCCGGGGGACAGTTCGTAAGACGTCCTACGAGCAGTACTTC
CASSPRGTVRKTSYEQYF
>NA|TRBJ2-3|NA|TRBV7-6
TGTGCCAGCAGCCCTCCCGCGAGGAGGGAGACAGATACGCAGTATTTT
CASSPPARRETDTQYF
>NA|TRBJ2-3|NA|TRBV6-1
TGTGCCAGCAGGGGCTTAAGGGTAGATACGCAGTATTTT
CASRGLRVDTQYF
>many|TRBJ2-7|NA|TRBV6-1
TGTGCCAGCAGTGAAGGGGCCTTGCAGTACTTC
CASSEGALQYF
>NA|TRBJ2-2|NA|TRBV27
TGTGCCAGCAGCCAGCGATCGAACACCGGGGAGCTGTTTTTT
CASSQRSNTGELFF
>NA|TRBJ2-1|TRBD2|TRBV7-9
TGTGCCAGCAGACTACTAGCGGGACCATCGCTTGAGCAGTTCTTC
CASRLLAGPSLEQFF
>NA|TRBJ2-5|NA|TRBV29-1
TGCAGCGGACTTTTGGGTTTCGGAGAGACCCAGTACTTC
CSGLLGFGETQYF
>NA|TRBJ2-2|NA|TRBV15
TGTGCCACCAGCAGATCGGCAGGGGTAACCGGGGAGCTGTTTTTT
CATSRSAGVTGELFF
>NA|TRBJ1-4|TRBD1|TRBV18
TGTGCCAGCTCACCCAGGGGGCCTGCAACTAATGAAAAACTGTTTTTT
CASSPRGPATNEKLFF
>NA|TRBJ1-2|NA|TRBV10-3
TGTGCCATCAAGAGACCCAACTATGGCTACACCTTC
CAIKRPNYGYTF
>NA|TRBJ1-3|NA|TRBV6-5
TGTGCCAGCAGTTACTCGGCCAGCTCTGGAAACACCATATATTTT
CASSYSASSGNTIYF
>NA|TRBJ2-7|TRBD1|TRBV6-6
TGTGCCAGCAGCAGACAGGGTTCTAGGTCCTACGAGCAGTACTTC
CASSRQGSRSYEQYF
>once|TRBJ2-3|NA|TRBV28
TGTGCCAGCAGGGCCGCGGGGGCAGGCGGGGTCACAGATACGCAGTATTTT
CASRAAGAGGVTDTQYF
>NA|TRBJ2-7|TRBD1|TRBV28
TGTGCCAGCAGTCCTCTAGGGACAGCCTCCTACGAGCAGTACTTC
CASSPLGTASYEQYF
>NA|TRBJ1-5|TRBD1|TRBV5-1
TGCGCCAGCAGAGGGACAGGGCCTAATCAGCCCCAGCATTTT
CASRGTGPNQPQHF
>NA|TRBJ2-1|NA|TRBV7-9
TGTGCCAGCAGCTTATCCCAGCGATCTAATGAGCAGTTCTTC
CASSLSQRSNEQFF
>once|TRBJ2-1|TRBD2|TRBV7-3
TGTGCCAGCAAATTGACTAGCGCTAACAATGAGCAGTTCTTC
CASKLTSANNEQFF
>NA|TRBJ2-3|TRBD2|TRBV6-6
TGTGCCAGCAGTTACTCGGCGGGAGACACAGATACGCAGTATTTT
CASSYSAGDTDTQYF
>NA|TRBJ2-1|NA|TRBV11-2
TGTGCCAGCAGCTTAGTACTCCCTTATGAGCAGTTCTTC
CASSLVLPYEQFF
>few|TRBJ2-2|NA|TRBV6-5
TGTGCCAGCAGTTACCAGGGGGGAAATTTCGGGGAGCTGTTTTTT
CASSYQGGNFGELFF
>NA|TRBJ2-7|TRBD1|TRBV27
TGTGCCAGCAGTTTTGGCGGGACAGGGGCGTCCGAGCAGTACTTC
CASSFGGTGASEQYF
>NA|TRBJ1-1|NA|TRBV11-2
TGTGCCAGCACCTATGAGGAGGGTGAAGCTTTCTTT
CASTYEEGEAFF